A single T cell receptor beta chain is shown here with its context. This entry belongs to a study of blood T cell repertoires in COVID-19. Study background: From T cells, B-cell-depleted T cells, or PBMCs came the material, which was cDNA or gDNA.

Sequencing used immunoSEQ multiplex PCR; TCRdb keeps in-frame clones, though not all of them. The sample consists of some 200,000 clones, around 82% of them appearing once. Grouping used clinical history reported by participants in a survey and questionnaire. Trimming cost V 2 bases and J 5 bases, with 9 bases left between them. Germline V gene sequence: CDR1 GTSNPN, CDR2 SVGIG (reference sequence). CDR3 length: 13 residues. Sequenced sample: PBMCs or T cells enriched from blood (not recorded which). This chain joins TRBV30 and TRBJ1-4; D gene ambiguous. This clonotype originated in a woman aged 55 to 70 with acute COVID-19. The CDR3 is CAWSLRVNEKLFF. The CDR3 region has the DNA TGTGCCTGGAGTCTAAGAGTAAATGAAAAACTGTTTTTT.